These 20 T cell receptor beta chains came from one sample sequenced in a study of T cell clonality in common variable immunodeficiency. TCRdb keeps only in-frame clones here, not all; method: immunoSEQ multiplex PCR. The sample shows some 28,000 clones, none of them appearing just once. The specimen sequenced was peripheral blood mononuclear cells. The receptors were gathered from a person between 18 and 75 years old in good health.

In its sample, this clone was seen many times. The read terminates 3 residues ahead of where the CDR3 ends, so the germline J gene completes it. The rearrangement uses TRBV29-1 and TRBJ2-2; D possibly corresponds to TRBD1 (6 bases). The ends were cut back, 4 bases at V and 6 bases at J, with 12 bases in the middle. The CDR3 consists of 13 residues. Germline CDR1 SQVTM, CDR2 ANQGSEA. The DNA read from the CDR3 is TGCAGCGTTGGATTTCGACAGGCCGGGGAG. Its protein is CSVGFRQAGE. In full, the CDR3 reads CSVGFRQAGELFF.

To note about this clone: The read halts 3 residues ahead of the CDR3 end, with the missing end drawn from the germline J gene. This chain connects TRBV2 to TRBJ1-5; 8 positions match TRBD1. V gave up 4 bases and J gave up 5 bases; unmatched junction bases: 4. From germline, CDR1 is SNHLY and CDR2 FYNNEI. The CDR3 totals 14 residues. CDR3 region: CASSGGQGYQPQHF. The sequenced part of the CDR3 DNA is TGTGCCAGCAGTGGAGGACAGGGTTATCAGCCC. Full variable domain (remainder filled in from reference TRBV2 and TRBJ1-5): EPEVTQTPSHQVTQMGQEVILRCVPISNHLYFYWYRQILGQKVEFLVSFYNNEISEKSEIFDDQFSVERPDGSNFTLKIRSTKLEDSAMYFCASSGGQGYQPQHFGDGTRLSIL.

This clone showed up many times. With the read ending 3 residues before the CDR3 end, the germline J gene is used to fill in that end. This chain links TRBV6-2 or TRBV6-3 with TRBJ2-7; D might be TRBD1 (6 bases). Trimming cost V 5 bases and J 1 base, with 15 bases left between them. Germline assignment: CDR1 MNHEY and CDR2 SVGEGT. The CDR3 consists of 15 residues. The sequenced part of the CDR3 DNA is TGTGCCAGCAGTCCGCCGGGACATGTTTCCTACGAG. Amino acid sequence: CASSPPGHVSYE. From start to end, the CDR3 is CASSPPGHVSYEQYF.

The sample holds a few counts of this clone. An end of the junction differs from the germline gene, which may be a read error. The sequence runs out 3 residues before the end of the CDR3; the remainder is reconstructed from the germline J gene. The genes are TRBV18 and TRBJ1-6; possible D gene TRBD1, 6 bases. Germline CDR1 KGHSH, CDR2 LQKENI. This CDR3 contains 15 residues. The CDR3 bases that were read are TGTGCCAGCCCACCTACAGGGATGGGTAATTCACCC. Protein: CASPPTGMGNSP. The entire CDR3 sequence reads CASPPTGMGNSPLHF.

This clone has ten or more counts. The CDR3 goes on 3 residues after the read ends, and that part is filled in from the germline J gene. The chain carries TRBV7-2 and TRBJ2-2; 8 bases line up with TRBD1. Trimming removed 7 bases from V and 2 bases from J; junction bases left unmatched: 3. Looked up from germline, CDR1 is SGHTA and CDR2 is FQGNSA. The CDR3 contains 14 residues. CDR3 bases read: TGTGCCAGCACCGACAGGGGCAACACCGGGGAG. It codes for CASTDRGNTGE. The full CDR3 protein is CASTDRGNTGELFF. The entire variable domain, with the rest obtained from reference TRBV7-2 and TRBJ2-2, is as follows: GAGVSQSPSNKVTEKGKDVELRCDPISGHTALYWYRQSLGQGLEFLIYFQGNSAPDKSGLPSDRFSAERTGGSVSTLTIQRTQQEDSAVYLCASTDRGNTGELFFGEGSRLTVL.

As for this clone: The CDR3 end lies 3 residues beyond the end of the read and is filled in from the germline J gene. The genes are TRBV30 and TRBJ1-2; D might be TRBD1 (6 bases). Germline CDR1 GTSNPN, CDR2 SVGIG (reference sequence). The CDR3 sequence is 12 residues long. CDR3 bases read: TGTGCCTGGAGTGCAACAGGGTTCGAC. This gives the protein CAWSATGFD. The whole CDR3 is CAWSATGFDYTF.

A word on this clone: The CDR3 end lies 3 residues beyond the end of the read and is filled in from the germline J gene. The J gene is TRBJ2-7, the V gene TRBV13; 11 positions agree with TRBD1. The CDR3 loop spans 15 amino acids. Looked up from germline, CDR1 is PRHDT and CDR2 is FYEKMQ (reference sequence). The ends lost 4 bases at V and 2 bases at J; junction bases unmatched: 4. The CDR3 here is CASSSRDRGTYEQYF. CDR3 bases read: TGTGCCAGCAGCTCACGGGACAGGGGGACCTACGAG. The complete variable domain, with remaining parts taken from reference TRBV13 and TRBJ2-7, reads AAGVIQSPRHLIKEKRETATLKCYPIPRHDTVYWYQQGPGQDPQFLISFYEKMQSDKGSIPDRFSAQQFSDYHSELNMSSLELGDSALYFCASSSRDRGTYEQYFGPGTRLTVT.

This clone was recorded many times. The read ends 3 residues early relative to the CDR3; the germline J gene fills the gap. The chain employs TRBV29-1 and TRBJ2-2; perhaps TRBD1 as D (5 bases). Germline V lookup: CDR1 SQVTM, CDR2 ANQGSEA. The CDR3 length is 13 residues. V was pared by 3 bases and J by 4 bases, with 9 bases between. The CDR3 here is CSVDQGFTGELFF. The CDR3 DNA, read in part, is TGCAGCGTTGACCAGGGCTTCACCGGGGAG.

About this clone: The CDR3 end lies 3 residues beyond the end of the read and is filled in from the germline J gene. V usage is TRBV18 and J usage is TRBJ1-5, with a possible D match to TRBD1 (5 bases). The CDR3 totals 16 residues. With 5 bases removed from V and 0 bases from J, the gap between germline ends came to 14 bases. CDR1 is KGHSH and CDR2 is LQKENI in the germline V gene. CDR3 DNA, as far as it was read: TGTGCCAGCTCAAGGGGTCAGAGTCTTAGCAATCAGCCC. Translated, it gives CASSRGQSLSNQP. The full CDR3 protein is CASSRGQSLSNQPQHF.

There are many counts of this clone. The read falls 3 residues short of the CDR3 end, and the missing part is taken from the germline J gene. The rearrangement joins TRBV23-1 to TRBJ2-7; no clear D gene. TRBV23-1 falls under the ORF class, with uncertain function. There are 10 residues in the CDR3. The V end was cut by 10 bases, the J end by 4 bases, with 8 bases between. CDR3 sequence reads: CATSSYEQYF. The part of the CDR3 DNA that was read is TGCGCCACCTCCTCGTACGAG.

This clone appeared many times. The read terminates 3 residues before the CDR3 end, so the remaining end is supplied by the germline J gene. The genes are TRBV29-1 and TRBJ2-7; D is unclear. Germline CDR1 SQVTM, CDR2 ANQGSEA. Trimming removed 3 bases from V and 3 bases from J, with 9 bases in between. This CDR3 is 12 amino acids long. The CDR3: CSVEVGLYEQYF. The DNA read from the CDR3 is TGCAGCGTTGAGGTTGGGCTCTACGAG.

In its sample, this clone was seen many times. The read ends 3 residues before the CDR3 terminus; that terminus is restored from the germline J gene. The chain has TRBV18 and TRBJ2-7, with 7 bases matching TRBD1. Germline CDR1 and CDR2: KGHSH and LQKENI. V lost 1 base, J lost 2 bases, and 17 bases stayed unmatched. The CDR3 is made up of 19 amino acids. The CDR3 DNA, read in part, is TGTGCCAGCTCACCACGGAATATACTCTCCGGGACAGCCACCTACGAG. Protein sequence: CASSPRNILSGTATYE. The complete CDR3 reads CASSPRNILSGTATYEQYF.

This clone was detected ten times or more. The read falls 3 residues short of the CDR3 end, and the missing part is taken from the germline J gene. The J gene is TRBJ1-5, the V gene TRBV10-1, with 7 positions matching TRBD1. After removal of 10 bases from V and 4 bases from J, the junction contained 7 bases not matched to a gene. CDR1 is WNHNN and CDR2 is SYGVQD in the germline V gene (reference sequence). There are 13 residues in the CDR3. The CDR3 reads CATRQGLNQPQHF. The covered CDR3 bases are TGCGCCACCCGACAGGGTTTGAATCAGCCC.

This clone has a count of ten or more. Read sequence stops 3 residues before the CDR3 end, and the germline J gene provides the missing end. V gene TRBV10-1 combines with J gene TRBJ1-6, with 7 bases that match TRBD1. Germline lookup yields CDR1 WNHNN and CDR2 SYGVQD (reference sequence). Trimming at V came to 0 bases and at J to 7 bases, leaving 6 bases not matched to a gene. This CDR3 spans 16 amino acids. The CDR3 sequence: CASSESSGTANSPLHF. The sequenced part of the CDR3 DNA is TGCGCCAGCAGTGAGTCGAGCGGGACAGCAAATTCACCC.

Turning to this clone: The read gets to within 3 residues of the CDR3 end, and the germline J gene fills in the rest. J is TRBJ1-2 and V is TRBV20-1; no reliable D call. Germline V gives CDR1 DFQATT, CDR2 SNEGSKA (reference sequence). The CDR3 loop spans 15 amino acids. CDR3 bases read: TGCAGTGCTAGAGTTGATAGCGGGGATATAAATGAC. The encoded protein is CSARVDSGDIND. The full CDR3 protein reads CSARVDSGDINDYTF.

This clone was seen at least ten times. The read ends 3 residues early relative to the CDR3; the germline J gene fills the gap. The rearrangement joins TRBV20-1 to TRBJ1-1, with a tentative D call TRBD1 (6 bases). The germline gives CDR1 DFQATT, CDR2 SNEGSKA (reference sequence). The CDR3 has 13 amino acids. Trimming shortened V by 6 bases and J by 1 base, and 12 bases separated the two germline ends. CDR3 sequence reads: CSADLGQNTEAFF. CDR3 DNA, as far as it was read: TGCAGTGCGGACCTGGGACAGAACACTGAA.

At least ten counts were recorded for this clone. The read finishes 3 residues shy of the CDR3 end, and the germline J gene is used to complete it. V and J are TRBV19 and TRBJ2-7; 9 bases are shared with TRBD1. The CDR3 is 14 residues long. Unmatched junction bases numbered 6, after V lost 4 bases and J lost 5 bases. The germline gives CDR1 LNHDA, CDR2 SQIVND (reference sequence). The CDR3 DNA, read in part, is TGTGCCAGTAGTACGACCCGGGACAGGGACGAG. It is translated as CASSTTRDRDE. The entire CDR3 sequence reads CASSTTRDRDEQYF.

Ten or more counts support this clone. The read comes to an end 3 residues before the CDR3 does, leaving the germline J gene to fill in the end. The chain joins TRBV19 to TRBJ2-4, with a possible D match to TRBD1 (6 bases). CDR1 is LNHDA, CDR2 SQIVND, per germline (reference sequence). This CDR3 contains 14 residues. V dropped 10 bases and J dropped 0 bases, with 13 bases sitting between them. CDR3 DNA (partial): TGTGCCACCGCGGACAGAAAAGCCAAAAACATT. Its protein product is CATADRKAKNI. The whole CDR3 protein is CATADRKAKNIQYF.

This clone was recorded many times. Read data end 3 residues before the CDR3 end; the end is taken from the germline J gene. V and J are TRBV19 and TRBJ2-3, with D maybe TRBD2 (5 bases). The germline V gene has CDR1 LNHDA and CDR2 SQIVND (reference sequence). CDR3 size: 13 residues. V lost 5 bases to trimming and J lost 6 bases, with 12 bases between them. The part of the CDR3 DNA that was read is TGTGCCAGTAGTGGAGAGGGCTGGGATACG. Its protein is CASSGEGWDT. Given in full, the CDR3 is CASSGEGWDTQYF. The whole variable domain, remainder taken from reference TRBV19 and TRBJ2-3, is DGGITQSPKYLFRKEGQNVTLSCEQNLNHDAMYWYRQDPGQGLRLIYYSQIVNDFQKGDIAEGYSVSREKKESFPLTVTSAQKNPTAFYLCASSGEGWDTQYFGPGTRLTVL.

This clone was counted between two and nine times. The CDR3 end lies 3 residues beyond the end of the read and is filled in from the germline J gene. The chain employs TRBV2 and TRBJ1-5, with 9 positions matching TRBD1. Germline V lookup: CDR1 SNHLY, CDR2 FYNNEI. The CDR3 spans 14 residues. The ends lost 6 bases at V and 6 bases at J; junction bases unmatched: 6. Incomplete CDR3 DNA: TGTGCCAGCAGCGATGACAGGGGGGCTCAGCCC. Translation: CASSDDRGAQP. The entire CDR3 sequence reads CASSDDRGAQPQHF.